The entry below describes one TCR beta chain. Its antigen remains unknown. Here immunoSEQ multiplex PCR was the method, and the copy in TCRdb shows in-frame clones only, minus some. The sample carries about 270,000 clones, 80% to 90% recorded once. The sample originates from a study of cytomegalovirus exposure and HLA in healthy donors. General observations from the study: The majority of TCR sequences were rare, yet some public TCRs appeared in many donors. Cytomegalovirus-associated status was assigned to about 160 TCR beta chains. The tendency of first-cohort TCR clusters to co-occur in the 120 or so validation repertoires emerged from a later analysis. Specificity of a few CMV-associated chains for CMV antigens was verified in vitro.

The CDR3 extends over 14 amino acids. The V end was cut by 2 bases, the J end by 5 bases, with 12 bases between. The germline V gene encodes CDR1 MNHEY and CDR2 SVGAGI. The chain couples TRBV6-5 to TRBJ2-5, with D perhaps TRBD1 (6 bases). The sequencing input was PBMCs. The sequence derives from a woman between 18 and 29 years old in good health and CMV-seronegative. Here the CDR3 reads CASSYEQGWETQYF. CDR3 bases: TGTGCCAGCAGTTACGAGCAGGGGTGGGAGACCCAGTACTTC.